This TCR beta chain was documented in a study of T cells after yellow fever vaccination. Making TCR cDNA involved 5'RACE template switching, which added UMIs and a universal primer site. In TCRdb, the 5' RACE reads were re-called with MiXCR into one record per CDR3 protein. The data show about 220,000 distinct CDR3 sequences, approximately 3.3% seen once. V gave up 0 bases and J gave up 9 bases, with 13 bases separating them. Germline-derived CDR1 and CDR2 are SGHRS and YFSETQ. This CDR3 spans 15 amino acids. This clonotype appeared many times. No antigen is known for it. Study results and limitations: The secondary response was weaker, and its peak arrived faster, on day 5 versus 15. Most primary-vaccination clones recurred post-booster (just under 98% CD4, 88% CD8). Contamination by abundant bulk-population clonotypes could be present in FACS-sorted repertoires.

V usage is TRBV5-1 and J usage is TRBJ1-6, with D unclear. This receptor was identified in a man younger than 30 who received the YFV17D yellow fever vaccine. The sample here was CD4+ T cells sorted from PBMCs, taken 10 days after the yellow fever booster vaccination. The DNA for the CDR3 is TGCGCCAGCAGCTTGGAGCTCCCCGGGAGTTCACCCCTCCACTTT. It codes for CASSLELPGSSPLHF.